The T cell receptor beta chain under discussion was sequenced for a study of blood T cell repertoires in COVID-19 (dated by TCRdb to between 2020 and 2021). About the investigation overall: Collaborator samples came from the United States, Italy and Spain and covered acute and convalescent phases of COVID-19. A freely available public database, intended as a resource for researchers studying the immune response to SARS-CoV-2, is where the repertoires were released. Deeply sampled blood TCRbeta repertoires from subjects exposed to, actively infected with, or recovered from COVID-19 were included in the dataset. The material from the prospective study consisted of cDNA or gDNA derived from T cells, B-cell-depleted T cells, or PBMCs. The sample metadata nearly always contained a de-identified subject ID, COVID-19 status, age in years and sex. HLA class I and class II types, where available, came from metadata supplied by the sample provider rather than from assay-based typing. The samples were drawn from the first 160 participants of the ongoing ImmuneRACE study and from more than 1,000 subjects provided by 6 global collaborators. Points the paper makes about the study in general: How much clinical and demographic metadata was included differed by source and by participant, and the metadata was provided uncurated.

Concerning this clone: Its target antigen remains unknown. The sample holds no much larger clone one base away, and base qualities are not on file.

The immunoSEQ Assay, a bias-controlled multiplex PCR, was used to amplify TCRbeta CDR3 regions from genomic DNA. The source study handled its data this way. The number of nucleated cells in each sample was estimated from the amplification of reference gene primers within the assay. To quantify the absolute abundance of each unique TCRbeta CDR3 rearrangement, sequence reads were collapsed and filtered. For each sample, productive Simpson clonality was calculated as the square root of Simpson's diversity index across productive rearrangements. TCRdb holds this immuneACCESS table with in-frame rearrangements only. Some clones are missing; in checked studies, unresolved V genes explain under half, and the rest has no known cause. The DNA was the basis for D and trimming; V, J and clone size are from that table. In all, the sample holds 150,000 to 200,000 clones, and around nine tenths of those were seen once. The ten most abundant clones make up 2.1% of the sample.

A distance of 12 bases separates the germline ends of V and J, which lose 5 bases and 0 bases respectively. There are 15 amino acids in the CDR3, from cysteine to phenylalanine inclusive. Left in the record is the CDR3 DNA by itself, 45 bases read in frame from the first base. The germline V gene supplies CDR1 SGHDT and CDR2 YYEEEE. Each collaborating institution followed its own protocols to collect whole blood in K2EDTA tubes. For TCRbeta analysis, collaborator samples were shipped as frozen whole blood, as isolated PBMCs, or as DNA extracted from either sample type. This receptor was identified in a man between 65 and 85 years old with active or convalescent COVID-19. The source material was peripheral blood. The chain employs TRBV5-6 and TRBJ1-5; the D gene is perhaps TRBD1, on 5 matching bases. The CDR3 protein is CASSRRQNSNQPQHF. The DNA sequence is as follows: TGTGCCAGCAGTCGAAGACAGAATAGCAATCAGCCCCAGCATTTT.